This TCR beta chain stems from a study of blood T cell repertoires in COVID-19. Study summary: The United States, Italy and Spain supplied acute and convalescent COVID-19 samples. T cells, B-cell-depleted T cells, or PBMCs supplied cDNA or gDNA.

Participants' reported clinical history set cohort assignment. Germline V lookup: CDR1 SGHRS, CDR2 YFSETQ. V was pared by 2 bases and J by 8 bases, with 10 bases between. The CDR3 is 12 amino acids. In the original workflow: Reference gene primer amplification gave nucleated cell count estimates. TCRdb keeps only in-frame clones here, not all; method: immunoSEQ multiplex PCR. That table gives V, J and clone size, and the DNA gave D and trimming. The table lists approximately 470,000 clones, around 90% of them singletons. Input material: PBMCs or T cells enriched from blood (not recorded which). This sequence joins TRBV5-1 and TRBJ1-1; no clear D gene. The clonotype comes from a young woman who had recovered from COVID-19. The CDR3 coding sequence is TGCGCCAGCAGCTTAACGCAGGCGGAAGCTTTCTTT. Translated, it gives CASSLTQAEAFF.